This T cell receptor (beta chain) was captured by sequencing in a study of CD8+ T cells in alopecia areata. Extracted from the samples, RNA was reverse transcribed into cDNA to serve as the sequencing template. Sequencing was performed with immunoSEQ multiplex PCR; in TCRdb, only in-frame clones are kept and a portion is missing. The sample carries 120,000 to 150,000 clones, around two thirds recorded once. Germline CDR1 reads SQVTM; CDR2 reads ANQGSEA. Trimming pared 7 bases from V and 0 bases from J, leaving 15 bases between. The CDR3 is 14 amino acids. Study-wide findings and caveats: Relative to normal scalp, lesional scalp, especially alopecia totalis/universalis, showed higher clonality. Scalp sample data also include resident alphabeta T cells from normal skin.

Turning to this clone: Its antigen is undetermined.

This receptor was obtained from a human donor in good health. The sequenced sample consisted of CD8+ T cells sorted from blood. The chain employs TRBV29-1 and TRBJ1-2; D remains ambiguous. The CDR3 loop is CSGGPDGANYGYTF. The CDR3 bases are TGCAGCGGGGGTCCGGACGGAGCTAACTATGGCTACACCTTC.